These 8 T cell receptor beta chains were all obtained from the same sample, sequenced in a study of metastatic and nonmetastatic thyroid tumors. TCRdb re-analyzed the PCR reads through MiXCR. The table lists about 9,100 clones, roughly a fifth of them singletons. Every patient was untreated before thyroid surgery. Sequenced sample: adjacent normal tissue. Receptors were obtained from a female donor with papillary thyroid cancer or a benign thyroid nodule (not recorded which). Some clones in this sample may be carry-over from other donors' samples.

This clone was seen repeatedly, ten times or more. CDR3 protein: CASIGRTAFYGYTF. The CDR3 DNA follows: TGTGCCAGCATCGGAAGGACAGCCTTCTATGGCTACACCTTC. The chain carries TRBV28 and TRBJ1-2; TRBD1 might be the D (6 bases). CDR3 length: 14 residues. The germline gives CDR1 MDHEN, CDR2 SYDVKM. The ends were cut back, 7 bases at V and 4 bases at J, with 16 bases in the middle.

A few counts support this clone. The chain couples TRBV27 to TRBJ1-2, with 7 bases lining up with TRBD1. With V trimmed by 5 bases and J by 4 bases, 4 bases remained unmatched. The germline CDR1 and CDR2 sequences are MNHEY and SMNVEV (reference sequence). The CDR3 extends over 13 amino acids. The CDR3 sequence is CASSAQGGYGYTF. In DNA, the CDR3 is TGTGCCAGCAGTGCCCAGGGGGGCTATGGCTACACCTTC.

Ten or more counts support this clone. This chain connects TRBV4-1 to TRBJ2-7; 7 bases line up with TRBD1. CDR3 length: 14 amino acids. The V segment lost 3 bases and the J segment 2 bases; nucleotides outside the gene matches: 4. Germline CDR1 MGHRA, CDR2 YSYEKL. The CDR3 DNA reads TGCGCCAGCAGCCATTCAAGGGGGCCCTACGAGCAGTACTTC. Residues: CASSHSRGPYEQYF.

By share, this clone ranks as medium-sized. J is TRBJ2-2 and V is TRBV6-2 or TRBV6-3; possibly TRBD2 for D (6 bases). From germline, CDR1 is MNHEY and CDR2 SVGEGT. The CDR3 extends over 15 amino acids. Trimming shortened V by 0 bases and J by 7 bases, and 12 bases separated the two germline ends. The DNA of the CDR3 is TGTGCCAGCAGTTACTCGGGGGGAGAGGTCGGGGAGCTGTTTTTT. Its translation: CASSYSGGEVGELFF.

This clone appeared many times. The chain couples TRBV10-2 to TRBJ1-5; D is uncertain. Germline loops: CDR1 WSHSY, CDR2 SAAADI. The CDR3 runs 16 residues. V gave up 0 bases and J gave up 5 bases, with 14 bases separating them. The CDR3 bases are TGCGCCAGCAGTGAGTCGGATTTGGGTACGGATCAGCCCCAGCATTTT. It codes for CASSESDLGTDQPQHF.

The V gene is TRBV6-2 or TRBV6-3, the J gene TRBJ2-2; D may be TRBD2 (5 bases). V was clipped by 2 bases and J by 1 base, with 11 bases between them. This CDR3 spans 16 amino acids. Germline V gene data show CDR1 as MNHEY and CDR2 as SVGEGT. The CDR3, as DNA: TGTGCCAGCAGTTACGTCCAGCGGAGGAACACCGGGGAGCTGTTTTTT. Protein: CASSYVQRRNTGELFF.

A few counts support this clone. CDR3 amino acids: CASTGRSGNYGYTF. The CDR3, as DNA: TGTGCCAGCACTGGACGGTCGGGGAACTATGGCTACACCTTC. The chain has TRBV6-1 and TRBJ1-2; D gene ambiguous. CDR1 and CDR2 (germline): MNHNS, SASEGT. The CDR3 has 14 amino acids. Deletions cut 7 bases from V and 2 bases from J, with 14 bases between.

The sample holds many counts of this clone. This chain uses TRBV4-3 with TRBJ2-1; D is possibly TRBD1 or TRBD2 (5 bases each). The V end was cut by 0 bases, the J end by 7 bases, with 13 bases between. The CDR3 extends over 15 amino acids. Looked up from germline, CDR1 is LGHNA and CDR2 is YSLEER. CDR3 DNA: TGCGCCAGCAGCCAAGATGGGACCCCCAGGAATGAGCAGTTCTTC. It encodes CASSQDGTPRNEQFF.